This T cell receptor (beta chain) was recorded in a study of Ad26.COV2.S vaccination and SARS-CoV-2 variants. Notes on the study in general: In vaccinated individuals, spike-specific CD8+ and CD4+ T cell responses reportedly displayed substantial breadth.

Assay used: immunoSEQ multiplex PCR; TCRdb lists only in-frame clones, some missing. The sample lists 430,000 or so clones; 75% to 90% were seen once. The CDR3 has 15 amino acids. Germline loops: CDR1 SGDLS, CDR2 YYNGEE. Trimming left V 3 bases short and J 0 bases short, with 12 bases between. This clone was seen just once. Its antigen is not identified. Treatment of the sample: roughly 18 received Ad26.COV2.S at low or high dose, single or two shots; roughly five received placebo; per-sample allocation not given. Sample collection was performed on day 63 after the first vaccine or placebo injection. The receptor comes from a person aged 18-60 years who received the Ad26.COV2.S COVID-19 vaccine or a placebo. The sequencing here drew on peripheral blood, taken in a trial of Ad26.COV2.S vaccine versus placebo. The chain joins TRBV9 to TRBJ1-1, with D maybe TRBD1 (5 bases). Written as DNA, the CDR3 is TGTGCCAGCAGCGCTCAGGGACGGATGAACACTGAAGCTTTCTTT. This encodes CASSAQGRMNTEAFF. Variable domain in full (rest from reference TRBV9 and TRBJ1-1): DSGVTQTPKHLITATGQRVTLRCSPRSGDLSVYWYQQSLDQGLQFLIQYYNGEERAKGNILERFSAQQFPDLHSELNLSSLELGDSALYFCASSAQGRMNTEAFFGQGTRLTVV.